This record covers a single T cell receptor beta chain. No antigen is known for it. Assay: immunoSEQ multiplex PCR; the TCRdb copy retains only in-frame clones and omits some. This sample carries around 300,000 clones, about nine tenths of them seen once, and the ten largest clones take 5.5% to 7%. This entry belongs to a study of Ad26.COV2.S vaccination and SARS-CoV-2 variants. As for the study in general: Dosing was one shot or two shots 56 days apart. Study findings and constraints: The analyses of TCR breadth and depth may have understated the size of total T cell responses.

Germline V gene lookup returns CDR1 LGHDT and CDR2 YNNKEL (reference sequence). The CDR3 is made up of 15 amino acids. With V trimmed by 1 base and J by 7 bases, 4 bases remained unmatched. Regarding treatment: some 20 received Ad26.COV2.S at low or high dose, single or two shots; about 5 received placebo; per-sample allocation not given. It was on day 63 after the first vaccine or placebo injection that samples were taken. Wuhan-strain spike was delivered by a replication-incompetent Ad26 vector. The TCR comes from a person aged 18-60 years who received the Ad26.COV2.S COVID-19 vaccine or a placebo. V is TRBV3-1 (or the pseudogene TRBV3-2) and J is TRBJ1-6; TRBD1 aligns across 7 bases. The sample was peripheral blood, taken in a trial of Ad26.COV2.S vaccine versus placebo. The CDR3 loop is CASSQVRQGNSPLHF. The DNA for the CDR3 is TGTGCCAGCAGCCAAGTCAGACAGGGCAATTCACCCCTCCACTTT.